This T cell receptor (beta chain) is drawn from a study of tumor-infiltrating lymphocytes in primary liver carcinoma. DNA and RNA were both co-extracted from about 19-30 mg of bulk tissue that had not been sorted. Making TCR beta cDNA involved around 500 ng total RNA and a constant-region primer. Slightly modified ARM-PCR with three nested multiplex PCR rounds yielded TCR beta libraries. The first two PCR rounds, approximately 10 cycles each, used TRBV1-TRBV30 forward primers and a C-beta reverse primer. TCRdb reprocessed the multiplex PCR reads via MiXCR and lists one record per CDR3 protein. The table records about 190,000 distinct CDR3 sequences, approximately 86% of them present only once. Germline CDR1 ENHRY, CDR2 SYGVKD. The CDR3 covers 15 residues. Details on this clonotype: Possible read error: a much larger clone is one base away.

The sequence was collected from a man aged 35 to 55 with primary liver carcinoma and hepatitis B virus infection. The V and J genes are TRBV10-3 and TRBJ2-7; D may correspond to TRBD1 or TRBD2 (8 bases each). Sequencing was performed on tumor tissue from primary liver carcinoma. The CDR3 DNA reads as TGTGCCACTCAGACAGGGGTCGGCGGGGGGTACGAGCAGAACTTC. It translates to CATQTGVGGGYEQNF.